The 8 T cell receptor beta chains below come from one sample, sequenced in a study of blood T cell repertoires in COVID-19. Here immunoSEQ multiplex PCR was the method, and the copy in TCRdb shows in-frame clones only, minus some. The sample holds hundreds of thousands of clones, less than 90% seen once. Sequenced sample: peripheral blood. The source of these receptors is a man aged 35 to 55 with acute or convalescent COVID-19.

The chain uses TRBV7-3 and TRBJ2-7; 7 nucleotides match TRBD2. CDR1 SGHTA and CDR2 FQGTGA come from the germline V gene. The CDR3 is 14 residues long. V dropped 2 bases and J dropped 5; count of bases not matched to a gene: 6. CDR3 region: CASSLFGGSDEQYF. As DNA, the CDR3 is TGTGCCAGCAGCTTATTTGGCGGGAGTGACGAGCAGTACTTC.

The chain links TRBV27 to TRBJ2-2, with 9 bases that match TRBD2. This CDR3 has 20 residues. CDR1 and CDR2 from the germline V gene are MNHEY and SMNVEV (reference sequence). The J segment lost 1 base and the V segment lost 7 bases, leaving 19 bases of the junction unmatched. The CDR3 region has the DNA TGTGCCAGCAAAATTGTCTTAAGCGGGGGGCCTACACGGAACACCGGGGAGCTGTTTTTT. Translated, it gives CASKIVLSGGPTRNTGELFF.

The V gene is TRBV5-6, the J gene TRBJ2-7; D is possibly TRBD2 (5 bases). Germline V gives CDR1 SGHDT, CDR2 YYEEEE. This CDR3 contains 12 residues. V was clipped by 1 base and J by 3 bases, with 5 bases between them. The CDR3 reads CASSLSGYEQYF. DNA for the CDR3: TGTGCCAGCAGCTTGAGCGGCTACGAGCAGTACTTC.

A word on this clone: Compared with germline, one end of the junction differs, possibly owing to a read error. The chain combines TRBV14 with TRBJ2-1, with 7 nucleotides matching TRBD1. The CDR3 spans 12 residues. Germline V CDR1 and CDR2: SGHDN, FVKESK. CDR3 coding DNA: TGTGCCAGCAGATTATCCGGGACAGAGGGTGTCTTC. It translates to CASRLSGTEGVF. The whole variable domain, remainder taken from reference TRBV14 and TRBJ2-1, is EAGVTQFPSHSVIEKGQTVTLRCDPISGHDNLYWYRRVMGKEIKFLLHFVKESKQDESGMPNNRFLAERTGGTYSTLKVQPAELEDSGVYFCASRLSGTEGVFGPGTRLTVL.

The V and J genes are TRBV9 and TRBJ1-4; maybe TRBD1 (5 bases). Per germline, CDR1 SGDLS and CDR2 YYNGEE. This CDR3 spans 15 amino acids. The V end was cut by 3 bases, the J end by 3 bases, with 12 bases between. The DNA of the CDR3 is TGTGCCAGCAGCGGCCCAGGGATAGCTAATGAAAAACTGTTTTTT. Translating it yields CASSGPGIANEKLFF. Supplemented by reference TRBV9 and TRBJ1-4, the full variable domain reads DSGVTQTPKHLITATGQRVTLRCSPRSGDLSVYWYQQSLDQGLQFLIQYYNGEERAKGNILERFSAQQFPDLHSELNLSSLELGDSALYFCASSGPGIANEKLFFGSGTQLSVL.

This rearrangement joins TRBV9 to TRBJ2-5; tentatively, D is TRBD2 (6 bases). CDR1 is SGDLS, CDR2 YYNGEE, per germline. V was shortened by 0 bases and J by 5 bases, with 11 bases between the two germline ends. This CDR3 contains 14 residues. CDR3 nucleotide sequence: TGTGCCAGCAGCGTAGGGGGGGTAGACGAGACCCAGTACTTC. Translating it yields CASSVGGVDETQYF.

V usage is TRBV5-1 and J usage is TRBJ2-2; D is undetermined. Per the germline V gene, CDR1 is SGHRS and CDR2 is YFSETQ. There are 14 residues in the CDR3. V was pared by 10 bases and J by 0 bases, with 13 bases between. The CDR3 DNA is TGCGCCGAACGTGGGCCCTCGAACACCGGGGAGCTGTTTTTT. Its protein is CAERGPSNTGELFF.

This clone appeared a few times. The chain has TRBV10-1 and TRBJ2-3; possible D gene TRBD2, 6 bases. Germline values: CDR1 WNHNN, CDR2 SYGVQD (reference sequence). The CDR3 loop spans 14 amino acids. V lost 6 bases, J lost 2 bases, and 12 bases lay in between. The DNA of the CDR3 is TGCGCCAGCAGCCGGGACTCTCACACAGATACGCAGTATTTT. Residues: CASSRDSHTDTQYF.